These 32 T cell receptor beta chains originate from one sample sequenced in a study of identical twins. One entry per CDR3 protein results from TCRdb running MiXCR on the 5' RACE reads. The data show hundreds of thousands of distinct CDR3 sequences, around 8.1% seen once. This same sample was also part of a study on yellow fever vaccine responses in identical twins.

The sample consisted of memory (CD45RO+) T cells sorted from blood. These receptors all come from a woman between 18 and 30 years old in good health.

This clonotype was counted many times. The CDR3 coding sequence is TGCGCCAGCAGCCAAGATTTTGCAGATACGCAGTATTTT. It yields the protein CASSQDFADTQYF. J is TRBJ2-3 and V is TRBV4-3; D not resolved. Germline CDR1 and CDR2: LGHNA and YSLEER. This CDR3 contains 13 residues. The V and J ends lost 0 bases and 4 bases respectively, with 5 bases between them.

This clonotype was observed a few times. This chain joins TRBV6-2 or TRBV6-3 and TRBJ2-4, with D perhaps matching TRBD1 or TRBD2 (5 bases each). Germline CDR1 is MNHEY and CDR2 is SVGEGT. There are 14 residues in the CDR3. Between the trimmed V and J ends, which lost 8 bases and 7 bases, there was a span of 18 bases. In DNA form, the CDR3 reads TGTGCCAGCTCATACCCCGGGACGGGGAACATTCAGTACTTC. Translating it yields CASSYPGTGNIQYF.

In this sample, this clonotype turned up many times. The chain recombines TRBV3-1 with TRBJ1-2; D not certain. V was cut by 4 bases and J by 4 bases, with 13 bases left in between. In germline, CDR1 is LGHDT, CDR2 YNNKEL (reference sequence). This CDR3 contains 14 residues. The CDR3 DNA reads TGTGCCAGCAGCCCCGGTAGCAAAGGCTATGGCTACACCTTC. Amino acids: CASSPGSKGYGYTF.

This clonotype was counted ten times or more. The chain recombines TRBV7-9 with TRBJ2-5; 9 bases align to TRBD1. The trim removed 6 bases at V and 5 bases at J, leaving 7 bases unmatched. There are 14 residues in the CDR3. Per germline, CDR1 SEHNR and CDR2 FQNEAQ (reference sequence). The CDR3, as DNA: TGTGCCAGCAGTTTCGACAGGGGGTCGGAGACCCAGTACTTC. It encodes CASSFDRGSETQYF.

This clonotype was counted only a few times. The V and J genes are TRBV9 and TRBJ2-5, with 13 bases aligning to TRBD2. CDR3 size: 19 residues. V shed 0 bases, J shed 5 bases, and the junction held 13 bases outside the gene matches. Germline V CDR1 and CDR2: SGDLS, YYNGEE. The CDR3, as DNA: TGTGCCAGCAGCGTAGGCCCCGGGACTAGCGGGGCGTTGGCGGAGACCCAGTACTTC. It yields the protein CASSVGPGTSGALAETQYF.

This chain links TRBV12-3 or TRBV12-4 with TRBJ1-2, with TRBD1 matching 7 bases. Trimming at V came to 6 bases and at J to 3 bases, leaving 10 bases not matched to a gene. The CDR3 sequence is 15 residues long. CDR3 residues: CASSQGDREHYGYTF. CDR3 coding DNA: TGTGCCAGCAGCCAAGGGGACAGAGAGCACTATGGCTACACCTTC.

The chain uses TRBV10-3 and TRBJ2-1; TRBD1 might be the D (6 bases). Trimming removed 3 bases from V and 7 bases from J, with 13 bases in between. The CDR3 length is 14 residues. Germline V gene sequence: CDR1 ENHRY, CDR2 SYGVKD. CDR3: CAISDQGTTNEQFF. In DNA form, the CDR3 reads TGTGCCATCAGTGATCAAGGGACAACTAATGAGCAGTTCTTC.

The rearrangement joins TRBV5-1 to TRBJ2-2; 9 positions agree with TRBD2. Germline V CDR1 and CDR2: SGHRS, YFSETQ. The ends lost 4 bases at V and 2 bases at J; junction bases unmatched: 3. This CDR3 is 15 amino acids long. CDR3 loop: CASSRSGGNTGELFF. CDR3 nucleotides: TGCGCCAGCAGCCGTAGCGGGGGAAACACCGGGGAGCTGTTTTTT.

The rearrangement links TRBV29-1 to TRBJ2-2; tentative D call: TRBD2 (6 bases). CDR1 SQVTM and CDR2 ANQGSEA come from the germline V gene. V was pared by 6 bases and J by 8 bases, with 10 bases between. This CDR3 is built from 11 residues. CDR3 nucleotides: TGCAGCGTCGGAGGGCTAGGGGAGCTGTTTTTT. This sequence encodes CSVGGLGELFF.

This clonotype was seen ten or more times. This sequence joins TRBV6-2 or TRBV6-3 and TRBJ2-5; TRBD2 aligns across 9 bases. This CDR3 region has 15 residues. Trimming cost V 7 bases and J 3 bases; bases outside gene matches: 9. Germline-derived CDR1 and CDR2 are MNHEY and SVGEGT. The CDR3 DNA sequence: TGTGCCAGCAACAACAGGAGACTAGCGGAAGAGACCCAGTACTTC. This codes for CASNNRRLAEETQYF.

The rearrangement joins TRBV15 to TRBJ2-6, with 9 nucleotides matching TRBD1. V was pared by 8 bases and J by 1 base, with 9 bases of the junction left unmatched. The CDR3 sequence is 17 residues long. Per germline, CDR1 LNHNV and CDR2 YYDKDF (reference sequence). CDR3 sequence: CATGGDRELSGANVLTF. The CDR3 DNA follows: TGTGCCACCGGAGGGGACAGGGAATTGTCTGGGGCCAACGTCCTGACTTTC.

This clonotype occurred many times. One end of the junction does not line up with germline, which may come from a read error. DNA of the CDR3: TGTGCTAGCAGCTTAAGTCGTGGCCAGTTCTTC. Protein: CASSLSRGQFF. J is TRBJ2-1 and V is TRBV7-7, with D unresolved. CDR3 size: 11 residues. Germline V gene lookup returns CDR1 SSHAT and CDR2 FNYEAQ (reference sequence). The complete variable domain, with remaining parts taken from reference TRBV7-7 and TRBJ2-1, reads GAGVSQSPRYKVTKRGQDVTLRCDPISSHATLYWYQQALGQGPEFLTYFNYEAQPDKSGLPSDRFSAERPEGSISTLTIQRTEQRDSAMYRCASSLSRGQFFGPGTRLTVL.

CDR3 residues: CASTGDRDTDTQYF. CDR3 DNA: TGTGCCAGCACCGGAGACAGGGACACAGATACGCAGTATTTT. The chain is built from TRBV6-1 and TRBJ2-3, with 7 bases fitting TRBD1. The CDR3 runs to 14 residues. After removal of 7 bases from V and 2 bases from J, the junction contained 6 bases not matched to a gene. Germline CDR1 is MNHNS and CDR2 is SASEGT.

The chain has TRBV15 and TRBJ2-3; D ambiguous. The CDR3 runs 16 residues. Trimming left V 3 bases short and J 2 bases short, with 15 bases between. Germline lookup yields CDR1 LNHNV and CDR2 YYDKDF (reference sequence). CDR3 in amino acids: CATSSPSREFTDTQYF. CDR3 DNA: TGTGCCACCAGCAGCCCCTCCCGCGAATTCACAGATACGCAGTATTTT. The entire variable domain, with the rest obtained from reference TRBV15 and TRBJ2-3, is as follows: DAMVIQNPRYQVTQFGKPVTLSCSQTLNHNVMYWYQQKSSQAPKLLFHYYDKDFNNEADTPDNFQSRRPNTSFCFLDIRSPGLGDTAMYLCATSSPSREFTDTQYFGPGTRLTVL.

This clonotype occurred many times. V gene TRBV24-1 combines with J gene TRBJ2-3; 10 nucleotides line up with TRBD1. With 6 bases clipped from V and 1 base from J, the junction kept 3 bases outside the gene matches. CDR1 is KGHDR, CDR2 SFDVKD, per germline. The CDR3 covers 15 residues. DNA of the CDR3: TGTGCCACCAGTAGCGGGACAGGGGGCACAGATACGCAGTATTTT. Amino acids: CATSSGTGGTDTQYF.

The table lists this clonotype with many counts. The chain uses TRBV5-1 and TRBJ2-5, with 11 positions matching TRBD1. Germline CDR1 reads SGHRS; CDR2 reads YFSETQ. Trimming cost V 3 bases and J 2 bases; bases outside gene matches: 3. The CDR3 consists of 15 residues. The CDR3 DNA reads TGCGCCAGCAGCTCATGGGACAGGGGGCAAGAGACCCAGTACTTC. Amino acids: CASSSWDRGQETQYF.

The genes are TRBV12-5 and TRBJ2-2, with D perhaps TRBD1 (5 bases). V gave up 2 bases and J gave up 2 bases, with 6 bases separating them. CDR1 LGHNT and CDR2 FRNRAP come from the germline V gene. The CDR3 length is 14 residues. The DNA of the CDR3 is TGTGCTAGTGGTTTGTGGACAAACACCGGGGAGCTGTTTTTT. It specifies CASGLWTNTGELFF.

This clonotype was recorded at least ten times. The J gene is TRBJ1-4, the V gene TRBV12-3 or TRBV12-4; possible D gene TRBD1, 5 bases. Trimming pared 7 bases from V and 7 bases from J, leaving 19 bases between. The CDR3 contains 15 residues. The CDR3 DNA follows: TGTGCCAGCACCTTACGGGACTCTTGGGGTGAAAAACTGTTTTTT. Protein product: CASTLRDSWGEKLFF.

This clonotype was detected many times. This sequence joins TRBV4-2 and TRBJ2-3; D is unclear. The V and J ends lost 0 bases and 2 bases respectively, with 12 bases between them. The CDR3 loop spans 16 amino acids. Germline-derived CDR1 and CDR2 are LGHNA and YNFKEQ. The CDR3 reads CASSQEEATNTDTQYF. Written as DNA, the CDR3 is TGTGCCAGCAGCCAAGAAGAGGCTACTAACACAGATACGCAGTATTTT.

Details on this clonotype: At one boundary the junction diverges from the germline segment, which might be a read error. CDR3 loop: CASSLGGLKTQYF. CDR3 nucleotide sequence: TGTGCTAGCAGCTTAGGGGGCTTGAAGACCCAGTACTTC. The chain joins TRBV7-7 to TRBJ2-5, with 7 nucleotides matching TRBD1. The CDR3 runs 13 residues. Germline V gives CDR1 SSHAT, CDR2 FNYEAQ (reference sequence).

This clonotype came up a few times. The rearrangement uses TRBV11-3 and TRBJ2-2; D is possibly TRBD2 (5 bases). Per germline, CDR1 SGHNT and CDR2 YENEEA. Trimming removed 1 base from V and 7 bases from J, with 10 bases in between. The CDR3 totals 14 residues. The CDR3 region has the DNA TGTGCCAGCAGCTTAGCGGGGATCAGCGGGGAGCTGTTTTTT. Translation: CASSLAGISGELFF.

This clonotype was seen a handful of times. The J gene is TRBJ2-7, the V gene TRBV6-2 or TRBV6-3, with D hard to call. V gave up 2 bases and J gave up 2 bases, with 22 bases separating them. Germline CDR1 reads MNHEY; CDR2 reads SVGEGT. CDR3 length: 18 amino acids. CDR3 residues: CASSYAWFGGIPPYEQYF. CDR3 sequence (DNA): TGTGCCAGCAGTTACGCGTGGTTTGGCGGAATTCCCCCCTACGAGCAGTACTTC.

This clonotype was picked up many times. The V gene is TRBV29-1, the J gene TRBJ2-5; weak D call: TRBD2 (5 bases). The CDR3 is made up of 11 amino acids. The germline CDR1 and CDR2 sequences are SQVTM and ANQGSEA. Trimming removed 4 bases at V and 9 bases at J, with 12 bases between. Written as DNA, the CDR3 is TGCAGCGTTGTGGTTCTGGAGGCCCAGTACTTC. Translation: CSVVVLEAQYF.

The chain links TRBV13 to TRBJ2-2; no definite D call. CDR3 size: 15 residues. Germline-derived CDR1 and CDR2 are PRHDT and FYEKMQ (reference sequence). Trimming cost V 0 bases and J 4 bases, with 9 bases left between them. The CDR3 DNA follows: TGTGCCAGCAGCTTAGGGGGATTGAGCACCGGGGAGCTGTTTTTT. Translated, it gives CASSLGGLSTGELFF.

This clonotype was detected ten times or more. The genes are TRBV6-1 and TRBJ1-2; tentatively, D is TRBD1 (6 bases). There are 13 residues in the CDR3. Trimming removed 0 bases at V and 4 bases at J, with 6 bases between. Germline CDR1 and CDR2: MNHNS and SASEGT. This CDR3 reads CASSEAGGYGYTF. DNA of the CDR3: TGTGCCAGCAGTGAAGCAGGGGGCTATGGCTACACCTTC.

In its sample, this clonotype was seen once. The chain is built from TRBV18 and TRBJ2-7; 8 bases agree with TRBD1. V lost 3 bases and J lost 0; bases outside the gene matches: 7. In germline, CDR1 is KGHSH, CDR2 LQKENI. There are 16 residues in the CDR3. The CDR3 region has the DNA TGTGCCAGCTCACCCATTACAGGGGGATCCTCCTACGAGCAGTACTTC. This sequence encodes CASSPITGGSSYEQYF.

This clonotype was seen more than once but under ten times. The CDR3 here is CASSRAANTGELFF. The CDR3 DNA is TGCGCCAGCAGTCGGGCCGCGAACACCGGGGAGCTGTTTTTT. The rearrangement uses TRBV5-1 and TRBJ2-2; no firm D call. V was cut by 5 bases and J by 0 bases, with 8 bases left in between. Germline V lookup: CDR1 SGHRS, CDR2 YFSETQ. CDR3 length equals 14 residues.

There are many counts of this clonotype. The genes are TRBV4-2 and TRBJ2-7; 7 bases line up with TRBD2. Trimming cost V 0 bases and J 0 bases; bases outside gene matches: 5. CDR3 length equals 16 residues. Germline CDR1 is LGHNA and CDR2 is YNFKEQ. The CDR3: CASSQENRLASYEQYF. The CDR3 nucleotides read TGTGCCAGCAGCCAAGAAAATAGACTAGCCTCCTACGAGCAGTACTTC.

At least ten counts were recorded for this clonotype. Being one base from a much bigger clone, this may be a read error. The CDR3 DNA follows: TGTGCCTGCAGTTTAGGATTCGAGCGGGGGAAGCATTTCACAGATACGCAGTATTTT. This encodes CACSLGFERGKHFTDTQYF. The rearrangement links TRBV12-3 or TRBV12-4 to TRBJ2-3, with TRBD2 matching 8 bases. This CDR3 comprises 19 residues.

This chain joins TRBV27 and TRBJ2-7; tentative D call: TRBD2 (5 bases). Trimming left V 2 bases short and J 2 bases short, with 13 bases between. CDR1 is MNHEY and CDR2 is SMNVEV in the germline V gene (reference sequence). This CDR3 has 15 residues. The CDR3 coding sequence is TGTGCCAGCAGTTTAGATAGTCGGAGGACCTACGAGCAGTACTTC. It is translated as CASSLDSRRTYEQYF.

In its sample, this clonotype was seen many times. The chain combines TRBV4-2 with TRBJ2-3; D may match TRBD1 or TRBD2 (5 bases each). CDR3 size: 15 residues. Germline V gene sequence: CDR1 LGHNA, CDR2 YNFKEQ. V lost 1 base to trimming and J lost 2 bases, with 10 bases between them. The CDR3 spells CASSQAEGNTDTQYF. The CDR3 DNA sequence: TGTGCCAGCAGCCAAGCTGAGGGGAACACAGATACGCAGTATTTT.

This clonotype was observed many times. The genes are TRBV12-3 or TRBV12-4 and TRBJ2-1; TRBD2 matches 12 bases. The CDR3 runs to 15 residues. The ends lost 6 bases at V and 6 bases at J; junction bases unmatched: 6. Written as DNA, the CDR3 is TGTGCCAGCAGGGCTAGCGGGGGGGCCATCAATGAGCAGTTCTTC. This codes for CASRASGGAINEQFF.